This T cell receptor beta chain was obtained from a study of T cell repertoires in cytomegalovirus infection (dated by TCRdb to 2018 to 2020). General notes on the study: Donor HLA type was relevant to the analysis, because carriage of CMV infection together with the matching HLA type was indicated by public TCR beta signatures. General conclusions and limits of the study: In the ex vivo response, HLA-C-restricted CMV-specific TCR beta clonotypes were dominant, and in two of eight donors the single most frequent clonotype came from this HLA-C-restricted group. In both this cohort and an independent cohort of several hundred donors, the cumulative frequency of public TCR beta family members distinguished carriers of CMV infection plus the relevant HLA type.

Instrument used: Illumina HiSeq 1500. Using fastp trimming at Q25 and MiXCR clonotype assembly, TCRdb reanalyzed the public sequencing data and kept in-frame beta chains. Rows matching on CDR3 protein sequence are summarized as one entry with the most common DNA and genes. A total of some 700,000 distinct CDR3 sequences appear in this sample, 35% to 45% of them only once. The ten most abundant clones make up under 3% of the sample. This clonotype was counted a few times. What this receptor recognizes is not known. Base-call qualities are not available, and no considerably larger clone is one nucleotide away. The TCR sequence derives from a human donor in good health (CMV status not recorded). Some clones in this sample may be carry-over from other donors' samples. Sequencing was done on a sample of PBMCs.

CDR3 reads: CASSYLPFSRGAAGIIHEQFF. The nucleotides read TGTGCCAGCAGTTATCTCCCATTCTCGCGAGGGGCTGCAGGGATAATCCATGAGCAGTTCTTC. The chain joins TRBV6-1 to TRBJ2-1; the D region is possibly TRBD1 or TRBD2, each matching across 5 bases. The V and J ends are trimmed by 5 bases and 8 bases, leaving 37 bases between them. The germline V gene sets CDR1 to MNHNS and CDR2 to SASEGT. The CDR3 holds 21 amino acids from the cysteine to the phenylalanine. The sequence is cut down to CDR3 DNA, 63 bases in frame from base 1.